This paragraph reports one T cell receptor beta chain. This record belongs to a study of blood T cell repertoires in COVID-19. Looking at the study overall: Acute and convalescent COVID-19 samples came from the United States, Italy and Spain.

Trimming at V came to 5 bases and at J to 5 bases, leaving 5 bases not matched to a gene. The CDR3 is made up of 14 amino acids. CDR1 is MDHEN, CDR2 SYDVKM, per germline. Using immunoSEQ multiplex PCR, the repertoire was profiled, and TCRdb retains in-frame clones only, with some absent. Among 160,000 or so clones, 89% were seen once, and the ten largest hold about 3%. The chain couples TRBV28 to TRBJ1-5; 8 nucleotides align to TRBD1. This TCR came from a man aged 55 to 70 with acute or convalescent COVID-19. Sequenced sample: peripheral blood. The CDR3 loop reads CASSRQGWDQPQHF. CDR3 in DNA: TGTGCCAGCAGTCGACAGGGGTGGGATCAGCCCCAGCATTTT.